The sequence of this T cell receptor beta chain was determined in a study of shared clonotypes between healthy human individuals (dated by TCRdb to about 2020). Notes on the research overall: The cohort comprised two women and a few men aged 18 to 49 years. Blood TCR repertoires of four to six healthy adults were deeply sequenced to estimate repertoire size and the extent of clonotype sharing between individuals. To increase sequencing depth and limit assay-specific biases, TCR repertoire library preparation and sequencing were carried out by different laboratories using diverse techniques. Each donor's leukapheresis produced roughly between roughly 0.94 and 9.5 billion PBMCs. What the study reported, not specific to this receptor: Sampling was limited to blood, and TCR repertoires in tissue likely differ from TCR repertoires in blood. Because the study included a small number of donors, the genetic and exposure-history diversity represented was limited. Pairwise subsampling indicated that sequencing depth was expected to affect the degree of clonotype sharing among donors.

Worth noting for this clone: Its target antigen remains unknown. Base qualities are missing; no much larger clone stands one base away.

According to the germline V gene (reference sequence), CDR1 reads MNHEY and CDR2 reads SMNVEV. The CDR3 starts with the cysteine, ends with the phenylalanine, and has 16 residues. CDR3 DNA only is kept here, 48 bases in frame from base 1. V is shortened by 6 bases, J by 0 bases, and the region joining them spans 14 bases. The donors were healthy, HIV-negative adults with no recently reported acute infections or vaccinations. All donors were Caucasian adults living in Nashville, Tennessee, USA. In the unsorted samples, 87 million or so PBMCs were counted, and genomic DNA was extracted using the QIAamp DNA Blood Mini kit. Blood was obtained by leukapheresis, after which PBMCs were separated by Ficoll-Histopaque density gradient centrifugation and cryopreserved in liquid nitrogen vapor phase. Using the deep immunoSEQ assay, multiplex PCR amplified TCR CDR3 regions from genomic DNA. For each cell subset, the extracted genomic DNA was distributed evenly across all wells of several immunoSEQ 96-well plates, and each plate served as one replicate. For unsorted PBMC, each replicate PCR was loaded with roughly 270 ng genomic DNA, equivalent to 25,000 to 35,000 T cell genomes. Unsorted PBMC genomic DNA was sequenced across ten immunoSEQ deep assay plates. Purified libraries were measured with a Qubit 3.0 fluorometer, size-checked on a Bioanalyzer 2100, and measured again with the KAPA Library Quantification kit. Each immunoSEQ 96-well plate was sequenced on its own single-read 150-cycle Illumina NextSeq 550 flow cell. Concerning the study's data processing: Because the immunoSEQ output held only junctional sequences and lacked quality scores, the filtering could not match the filtering applied to full-length reads. To assign V/J genes and CDR3, sequences were annotated against IMGT germline references using PyIR, a Python wrapper for IgBLAST v1.9. Reads with weak V/J assignments (E-value above 1e-6), missing CDR3, stop codons, out-of-frame junctions, or ambiguous translated residues were removed. V3J clonotypes were defined as sequences sharing an identical inferred V gene, J gene, and CDR3 amino acid sequence. The percentage overlap between two repertoires was calculated by dividing the number of shared unique clonotypes by the size of the smaller repertoire. RTK rarefaction, the Chao1 estimator, and Recon v2.1 estimates of unobserved clonotypes were used to assess repertoire richness. The table was pulled from immuneACCESS by TCRdb, which kept in-frame rearrangements only. Such tables lose some clones; where checked, under half of the loss comes from unresolved V genes, and the rest has no known cause. Clone size and V and J calls were adopted from that table, with D and trimming inferred from the DNA. This sample has roughly 500,000 clones in its table, and 79% of those were observed once. The ten top clones hold roughly 13% of the sample.

The chain is encoded by TRBV27 joined to TRBJ2-2; too little of a D gene remains to name it. The receptor's source is a woman aged 40-49 years in good health. Some clones in this sample may be carry-over from other donors' samples. The sequenced sample was PBMCs. The bases are TGTGCCAGCAGGGCCCGTGTATTCGCGAACACCGGGGAGCTGTTTTTT. It translates as CASRARVFANTGELFF.